The 18 T cell receptor beta chains listed next were all sequenced from one sample in a study of regulatory dendritic cells for organ transplantation. Clones were read by immunoSEQ multiplex PCR, and TCRdb kept only the in-frame ones, dropping some. The table shows fewer than 25,000 clones, with 60% to 80% occurring only once. The sample comprised memory CD4+ T cells from blood. The subset was: CD45RO+ memory T cells. Receptors were obtained from a human donor in good health.

V usage is TRBV7-3 and J usage is TRBJ2-1; 7 bases line up with TRBD2. J lost 3 bases, V lost 6 bases, and 11 bases had no gene match. The CDR3 is 16 residues long. CDR1 SGHTA and CDR2 FQGTGA come from the germline V gene. Here the CDR3 reads CASSSSAGGGYNEQFF. DNA of the CDR3: TGTGCCAGCAGTTCCTCAGCGGGCGGGGGCTACAATGAGCAGTTCTTC. The variable domain in full, with the rest retrieved from reference TRBV7-3 and TRBJ2-1, is GAGVSQTPSNKVTEKGKYVELRCDPISGHTALYWYRQSLGQGPEFLIYFQGTGAADDSGLPNDRFFAVRPEGSVSTLKIQRTERGDSAVYLCASSSSAGGGYNEQFFGPGTRLTVL.

The chain uses TRBV28 and TRBJ2-1; D is possibly TRBD1 (6 bases). The CDR3 has 17 amino acids. Germline V gene data show CDR1 as MDHEN and CDR2 as SYDVKM. V lost 1 base and J lost 2, with 15 bases in between. The CDR3 DNA reads TGTGCCAGCAGTTTATTCCCGACAGGCGAGCCCTACAATGAGCAGTTCTTC. Protein: CASSLFPTGEPYNEQFF.

This clone was recorded a few times. The chain recombines TRBV4-3 with TRBJ2-5, with 14 bases that match TRBD2. After removal of 0 bases from V and 1 base from J, the junction contained 10 bases not matched to a gene. CDR1 is LGHNA and CDR2 is YSLEER in the germline V gene. The CDR3 contains 20 residues. CDR3 in DNA: TGCGCCAGCAGCCAAGATCAAAGAGGGACTAGCGGGGGATTCCAAGAGACCCAGTACTTC. Translated: CASSQDQRGTSGGFQETQYF.

This rearrangement joins TRBV9 to TRBJ2-1; TRBD2 agrees at 7 bases. This CDR3 contains 15 residues. Germline loops: CDR1 SGDLS, CDR2 YYNGEE. Unmatched junction bases numbered 9, after V lost 4 bases and J lost 5 bases. This chain's CDR3 is CASSPGPGRDNEQFF. CDR3 in DNA: TGTGCCAGCAGCCCGGGCCCAGGGAGGGACAATGAGCAGTTCTTC. Full variable domain (outside the CDR3, taken from reference TRBV9 and TRBJ2-1): DSGVTQTPKHLITATGQRVTLRCSPRSGDLSVYWYQQSLDQGLQFLIQYYNGEERAKGNILERFSAQQFPDLHSELNLSSLELGDSALYFCASSPGPGRDNEQFFGPGTRLTVL.

V is TRBV5-4 and J is TRBJ2-2; 10 nucleotides align to TRBD2. Germline CDR1 SGHNT, CDR2 YYREEE (reference sequence). The CDR3 sequence is 16 residues long. V dropped 4 bases and J dropped 4; count of bases not matched to a gene: 7. The CDR3 nucleotides are TGTGCCAGCAGCACCGGGACTAGCGTGGCCACCGGGGAGCTGTTTTTT. This encodes CASSTGTSVATGELFF.

The rearrangement uses TRBV29-1 and TRBJ2-2; 7 bases align to TRBD1. The CDR3 contains 15 residues. The germline V gene encodes CDR1 SQVTM and CDR2 ANQGSEA. After removal of 6 bases from V and 2 bases from J, the junction contained 9 bases not matched to a gene. CDR3 in DNA: TGCAGCGTCCAACCAGGGACAGTTAACACCGGGGAGCTGTTTTTT. Translated, it gives CSVQPGTVNTGELFF.

The chain combines TRBV27 with TRBJ1-5; the D gene is possibly TRBD1 (6 bases). Trimming removed 8 bases from V and 5 bases from J, with 13 bases in between. The CDR3 has 13 residues. The V gene's germline CDR1 is MNHEY and CDR2 SMNVEV (reference sequence). DNA of the CDR3: TGTGCCAGCGGAATCAGGGGATATCAGCCCCAGCATTTT. This codes for CASGIRGYQPQHF.

V is TRBV12-5 and J is TRBJ2-2, with D perhaps TRBD2 (6 bases). V shed 1 base and J shed 1 base, with 13 bases lying between them. This CDR3 region has 17 residues. The germline V gene has CDR1 LGHNT and CDR2 FRNRAP. The CDR3 reads CASGLGLPGENTGELFF. DNA for the CDR3: TGTGCTAGTGGTTTGGGCCTCCCGGGGGAGAACACCGGGGAGCTGTTTTTT.

The gene calls are TRBV5-1 and TRBJ1-3; 9 bases map to TRBD1. The germline CDR1 and CDR2 sequences are SGHRS and YFSETQ. Unmatched junction bases numbered 21, after V lost 3 bases and J lost 2 bases. This CDR3 contains 21 residues. Here the CDR3 DNA reads TGCGCCAGCAGCTACGGCCTAGTCGCGGGACAGGGAAACGTTCCTGGAAACACCATATATTTT. As protein: CASSYGLVAGQGNVPGNTIYF. The whole variable domain, remainder taken from reference TRBV5-1 and TRBJ1-3, is KAGVTQTPRYLIKTRGQQVTLSCSPISGHRSVSWYQQTPGQGLQFLFEYFSETQRNKGNFPGRFSGRQFSNSRSEMNVSTLELGDSALYLCASSYGLVAGQGNVPGNTIYFGEGSWLTVV.

The rearrangement joins TRBV7-2 to TRBJ2-1, with 7 bases matching TRBD2. Germline loops: CDR1 SGHTA, CDR2 FQGNSA. The CDR3 has 17 amino acids. Unmatched junction bases numbered 10, after V lost 0 bases and J lost 5 bases. The chain's CDR3 is CASSLAGGLAANNEQFF. CDR3 DNA: TGTGCCAGCAGCTTAGCGGGCGGGCTAGCGGCTAACAATGAGCAGTTCTTC.

This chain connects TRBV12-1 to TRBJ2-1; the table's D call, TRBD2, was not checked against the DNA. TRBV12-1 is deemed a pseudogene. There are 13 residues in the CDR3. CDR3 sequence: CASLGGGRNEQFF. CDR3 in DNA: TGTGCCAGCCTTGGAGGAGGAAGGAATGAGCAGTTCTTC.

This clone showed up just once. One end of the junction does not line up with germline, which may come from a read error. V is TRBV11-2 and J is TRBJ1-5; D is unresolved. CDR1 is SGHAT and CDR2 is FQNNGV in the germline V gene. The CDR3 spans 15 residues. The CDR3 protein is CASSLGSRGNQPQHF. CDR3 coding DNA: TGTGCAAGCAGCTTAGGAAGCCGAGGCAATCAGCCCCAGCATTTT.

The chain carries TRBV25-1 and TRBJ1-2, with a possible D match to TRBD1 (5 bases). V was shortened by 0 bases and J by 5 bases, with 7 bases between the two germline ends. This CDR3 spans 13 amino acids. CDR1 is MGHDK, CDR2 SYGVNS, per germline. The CDR3 DNA sequence: TGTGCCAGCAGTGAATATGGGGGGTATGGCTACACCTTC. Translated: CASSEYGGYGYTF.

DNA of the CDR3: TGTGCCAGCGAAGGGACAGGGGGCGGTGGGACGCAGTATTTT. Its translation: CASEGTGGGGTQYF. V is TRBV19 and J is TRBJ2-3; 12 positions agree with TRBD1. The CDR3 length is 14 residues. Germline V gene lookup returns CDR1 LNHDA and CDR2 SQIVND (reference sequence). J lost 9 bases, V lost 9 bases, and 10 bases had no gene match. Supplemented by reference TRBV19 and TRBJ2-3, the full variable domain reads DGGITQSPKYLFRKEGQNVTLSCEQNLNHDAMYWYRQDPGQGLRLIYYSQIVNDFQKGDIAEGYSVSREKKESFPLTVTSAQKNPTAFYLCASEGTGGGGTQYFGPGTRLTVL.

V and J are TRBV5-1 and TRBJ1-3; a possible D gene is TRBD1 (5 bases). Germline-derived CDR1 and CDR2 are SGHRS and YFSETQ. V was pared by 3 bases and J by 4 bases, with 11 bases between. The length of the CDR3 is 14 residues. CDR3 DNA sequence: TGCGCCAGCAGCTCGACAGTTACCGGAAACACCATATATTTT. Amino acids: CASSSTVTGNTIYF.

The V gene is TRBV7-9, the J gene TRBJ2-1; 7 nucleotides agree with TRBD1. CDR3 length equals 14 residues. Germline V gives CDR1 SEHNR, CDR2 FQNEAQ (reference sequence). Losses at the gene ends were 6 bases for V and 6 bases for J; bases not matched to a gene: 8. This CDR3 is CASSPTGQINEQFF. The CDR3 nucleotides are TGTGCCAGCAGTCCGACAGGGCAGATCAATGAGCAGTTCTTC.

J is TRBJ2-7 and V is TRBV5-1; TRBD2 aligns across 13 bases. Germline CDR1 reads SGHRS; CDR2 reads YFSETQ. V trimming: 4 bases; J trimming: 1 base; junction bases outside the gene matches: 5. This CDR3 region has 16 residues. CDR3 loop: CASSAMTSGGSYEQYF. CDR3 bases: TGCGCCAGCAGCGCTATGACTAGCGGGGGGTCCTACGAGCAGTACTTC.

V gene TRBV5-5 combines with J gene TRBJ2-3, with TRBD2 as a possible D gene (6 bases). The ends were cut back, 0 bases at V and 6 bases at J, with 14 bases in the middle. The CDR3 totals 15 residues. Germline values: CDR1 SGHKS, CDR2 YYEKEE (reference sequence). The CDR3 sequence: CASSLVSGGADTQYF. As DNA, the CDR3 is TGTGCCAGCAGCTTGGTTAGCGGAGGTGCGGATACGCAGTATTTT.